Each of the 20 T cell receptor beta chains below was sequenced from the same sample in a study of cytomegalovirus exposure and HLA in healthy donors. PCR was performed using 60 Vbeta and 13 Jbeta primers. Using immunoSEQ multiplex PCR, the repertoire was profiled, and TCRdb retains in-frame clones only, with some absent. The table has about 130,000 clones, 87% seen once. Sequences were obtained from PBMCs. These TCRs come from a woman between 25 and 40 years old in good health and CMV-seronegative.

The V and J genes are TRBV5-6 and TRBJ2-2, with 10 bases lining up with TRBD1. CDR1 is SGHDT, CDR2 YYEEEE, per germline. With V trimmed by 4 bases and J by 2 bases, 11 bases remained unmatched. This CDR3 is built from 18 residues. CDR3 in DNA: TGTGCCAGCAGCCTGATTAAAGACAGGGGGCAAAACACCGGGGAGCTGTTTTTT. It is translated as CASSLIKDRGQNTGELFF.

The chain recombines TRBV9 with TRBJ2-3; 10 bases line up with TRBD2. Germline CDR1 reads SGDLS; CDR2 reads YYNGEE. CDR3 length equals 18 residues. Losses at the gene ends were 1 base for V and 3 bases for J; bases not matched to a gene: 11. In nucleotides, the CDR3 is TGTGCCAGCAGCGTACCGAGCGGGGGGGCTGGGAGGACAGATACGCAGTATTTT. Amino acids: CASSVPSGGAGRTDTQYF.

The chain has TRBV19 and TRBJ1-5; TRBD1 aligns across 7 bases. From germline, CDR1 is LNHDA and CDR2 SQIVND (reference sequence). V lost 4 bases, J lost 5 bases, and 5 bases stayed unmatched. This CDR3 is built from 14 residues. This CDR3 reads CASSTDRVDQPQHF. The CDR3 DNA is TGTGCCAGTAGTACCGACAGGGTGGATCAGCCCCAGCATTTT.

The rearrangement joins TRBV10-3 to TRBJ2-2; 7 positions agree with TRBD2. The CDR3 loop spans 12 amino acids. Germline-derived CDR1 and CDR2 are ENHRY and SYGVKD. V was clipped by 8 bases and J by 5 bases; unmatched bases: 2. The CDR3 DNA sequence: TGTGCCATCCCGGGGGGAACCGGGGAGCTGTTTTTT. Protein product: CAIPGGTGELFF.

This clone was seen a few times. V gene TRBV4-3 combines with J gene TRBJ1-3; 8 bases are a match to TRBD1. There are 17 residues in the CDR3. From germline, CDR1 is LGHNA and CDR2 YSLEER. Unmatched junction bases numbered 7, after V lost 3 bases and J lost 0 bases. Here the CDR3 reads CASSHGITGGSGNTIYF. CDR3 DNA sequence: TGCGCCAGCAGCCATGGAATAACAGGGGGCTCTGGAAACACCATATATTTT.

The J gene is TRBJ1-1, the V gene TRBV18, with 7 nucleotides matching TRBD1. The CDR3 loop spans 14 amino acids. After removal of 2 bases from V and 6 bases from J, the junction contained 6 bases not matched to a gene. CDR1 is KGHSH and CDR2 is LQKENI in the germline V gene. The CDR3 DNA follows: TGTGCCAGCTCACCAAGGGACAGACAACCTGAAGCTTTCTTT. It codes for CASSPRDRQPEAFF.

The CDR3 region has the DNA TGTGCCAGCAGCCGGTCGACAGGGATTTTGTACAATGAGCAGTTCTTC. This gives the protein CASSRSTGILYNEQFF. J is TRBJ2-1 and V is TRBV9; 7 nucleotides align to TRBD1. There are 16 residues in the CDR3. Germline CDR1 reads SGDLS; CDR2 reads YYNGEE. Unmatched junction bases numbered 11, after V lost 4 bases and J lost 4 bases.

The rearrangement links TRBV7-2 to TRBJ1-1, with TRBD1 matching over 9 bases. V trimming: 3 bases; J trimming: 6 bases; junction bases outside the gene matches: 14. The CDR3 sequence is 17 residues long. Germline assignment: CDR1 SGHTA and CDR2 FQGNSA. The CDR3 DNA reads TGTGCCAGCAGCTTGCAGTGGGACAGGGTGGGATACGCTGAAGCTTTCTTT. This codes for CASSLQWDRVGYAEAFF.

The rearrangement joins TRBV4-3 to TRBJ1-1; possible D gene TRBD1, 5 bases. The CDR3 is 13 amino acids. CDR1 is LGHNA, CDR2 YSLEER, per germline. Trimming removed 1 base from V and 8 bases from J, with 11 bases in between. The CDR3 region has the DNA TGCGCCAGCAGCCAAGGGCAGGGCTGGGAAGCTTTCTTT. It codes for CASSQGQGWEAFF.

The V gene is TRBV7-9, the J gene TRBJ1-4, with D possibly TRBD1 on 6 matching bases. Per germline, CDR1 SEHNR and CDR2 FQNEAQ (reference sequence). The V and J ends lost 5 bases and 5 bases respectively, with 9 bases between them. The CDR3 runs to 13 residues. The CDR3 reads CASSGTGNEKLFF. The CDR3 DNA sequence: TGTGCCAGCAGCGGAACAGGGAATGAAAAACTGTTTTTT.

The chain joins TRBV29-1 to TRBJ1-2, with 7 bases lining up with TRBD1. V shed 3 bases and J 0 bases; nucleotides not matched to a gene: 4. The CDR3 is 14 residues long. Per the germline V gene, CDR1 is SQVTM and CDR2 is ANQGSEA. CDR3 DNA: TGCAGCGTTGAGACAGGGCTTTCTAACTATGGCTACACCTTC. Protein: CSVETGLSNYGYTF.

This clone was picked up a small number of times. The rearrangement uses TRBV6-1 and TRBJ1-3; 9 positions agree with TRBD1. This CDR3 contains 15 residues. Germline V gene sequence: CDR1 MNHNS, CDR2 SASEGT. With V trimmed by 8 bases and J by 0 bases, 5 bases remained unmatched. The chain's CDR3 is CASGTGTSSGNTIYF. CDR3 in DNA: TGTGCCAGCGGGACAGGGACGTCCTCTGGAAACACCATATATTTT.

The V gene is TRBV30, the J gene TRBJ2-5; 7 bases agree with TRBD2. The CDR3 runs 15 residues. CDR1 is GTSNPN and CDR2 is SVGIG in the germline V gene (reference sequence). V shed 4 bases, J shed 4 bases, and the junction held 12 bases outside the gene matches. CDR3 bases: TGTGCCTGGAAGAGCGGCGGGAGTTGGGGAGAGACCCAGTACTTC. Translating gives CAWKSGGSWGETQYF.

V and J are TRBV28 and TRBJ1-5; possibly TRBD1 for D (5 bases). V was pared by 3 bases and J by 2 bases, with 8 bases between. The CDR3 sequence is 14 residues long. Per the germline V gene, CDR1 is MDHEN and CDR2 is SYDVKM. Here the CDR3 reads CASSFSRGNQPQHF. CDR3 nucleotide sequence: TGTGCCAGCAGTTTTTCCAGGGGCAATCAGCCCCAGCATTTT.

The chain links TRBV5-1 to TRBJ2-1; 7 bases line up with TRBD1. The CDR3 totals 15 residues. J was trimmed by 1 base and V by 3 bases; bases with no gene match: 4. CDR1 and CDR2 from the germline V gene are SGHRS and YFSETQ. CDR3 sequence reads: CASSSGDSSYNEQFF. The CDR3 nucleotides read TGCGCCAGCAGCTCAGGGGACAGTTCCTACAATGAGCAGTTCTTC.

The gene calls are TRBV9 and TRBJ2-3; D is perhaps TRBD1 (6 bases). Germline V gives CDR1 SGDLS, CDR2 YYNGEE. The CDR3 covers 17 residues. Trimming removed 0 bases from V and 6 bases from J, with 20 bases in between. DNA for the CDR3: TGTGCCAGCAGCGTAGTGGGGACACTTTACCAGGCGGATACGCAGTATTTT. This translates into CASSVVGTLYQADTQYF.

V usage is TRBV30 and J usage is TRBJ1-5, with TRBD1 matching over 8 bases. Germline V CDR1 and CDR2: GTSNPN, SVGIG (reference sequence). The CDR3 length is 14 residues. The V segment lost 2 bases and the J segment 5 bases; nucleotides outside the gene matches: 5. The CDR3 protein is CAWSTGGLDQPQHF. CDR3 coding DNA: TGTGCCTGGAGTACAGGGGGTTTGGATCAGCCCCAGCATTTT.

The chain links TRBV7-9 to TRBJ2-7; weak D call: TRBD1 (5 bases). Germline V gene lookup returns CDR1 SEHNR and CDR2 FQNEAQ (reference sequence). V lost 0 bases, J lost 2 bases, and 5 bases lay in between. The CDR3 extends over 13 amino acids. The CDR3 protein is CASSLADTYEQYF. The CDR3 DNA sequence: TGTGCCAGCAGCTTAGCGGACACCTACGAGCAGTACTTC.

The rearrangement links TRBV7-9 to TRBJ2-2; 9 bases align to TRBD1. The CDR3 loop spans 16 amino acids. V lost 6 bases and J lost 1; bases outside the gene matches: 6. CDR1 is SEHNR, CDR2 FQNEAQ, per germline (reference sequence). The chain's CDR3 is CASSPPDRGNTGELFF. Here the CDR3 DNA reads TGTGCCAGCAGTCCCCCGGACAGGGGGAACACCGGGGAGCTGTTTTTT.

The chain carries TRBV19 and TRBJ1-5; the D gene is possibly TRBD1 (5 bases). Looked up from germline, CDR1 is LNHDA and CDR2 is SQIVND (reference sequence). V was trimmed by 3 bases and J by 4 bases, leaving 13 bases between them. The CDR3 is 15 amino acids. In nucleotides, the CDR3 is TGTGCCAGTAGTATCAACACAGGCCAGAATCAGCCCCAGCATTTT. It translates to CASSINTGQNQPQHF.